A selection of T cell receptor beta chains follows, all from one sample in a study of identical twins' blood T cells. TCRdb re-derived calls from the 5' RACE reads in MiXCR, one entry per CDR3 protein. Counted here are 350,000 to 400,000 distinct CDR3 sequences, roughly 28% occurring once; the ten biggest clones make up 5.5% to 6.5%. Material for sequencing was PBMCs. Source of these receptors: a woman aged 18-49 years in good health. CDR3s include the opening cysteine and the closing phenylalanine or tryptophan. D genes are given only for firm matches. Not all rows give a size; the values are once, few, many and, for expanded clones, a class.

D,V,size,J,DNA,CDR3
-,TRBV5-1,-,TRBJ1-1,TGCGCCAGCAGCTCACTGCAGGGGAACACTGAAGCTTTCTTT,CASSSLQGNTEAFF
-,TRBV18,-,TRBJ2-5,TGTGCCAGCTCACCGGGACAAGAGACCCAGTACTTC,CASSPGQETQYF
-,TRBV5-1,few,TRBJ1-1,TGCGCCAGCAGCTTGGAGGGTCGGTCTTCTGAAGCTTTCTTT,CASSLEGRSSEAFF
-,TRBV6-2/TRBV6-3,-,TRBJ1-5,TGTGCCAGCAGCCCAGCTCATAGGGGCAATCAGCCCCAGCATTTT,CASSPAHRGNQPQHF
-,TRBV10-3,many,TRBJ1-1,TGTGCCATCAGCCTCCGCGGTGACACTGAAGCTTTCTTT,CAISLRGDTEAFF
-,TRBV20-1,-,TRBJ1-2,TGCAGTGCTTTCCAGTCTAACTATGACTACACCTTC,CSAFQSNYDYTF
-,TRBV20-1,few,TRBJ1-1,TGCAGTGCTAGACCCGTTACTTCTGCGAACACTGAAGCTTTCTTT,CSARPVTSANTEAFF
-,TRBV5-1,few,TRBJ2-3,TGCGCCAGCAGCTGGAACGTGGTCACAGATACGCAGTATTTT,CASSWNVVTDTQYF
-,TRBV12-3/TRBV12-4,few,TRBJ2-7,TGTGCCAGCAGTCTTAGACGGTTCGGCTACGAGCAGTACTTC,CASSLRRFGYEQYF
-,TRBV2,-,TRBJ2-4,TGTGCCAGTACAGGGTTGAGGGGCAAAAACATTCAGTACTTC,CASTGLRGKNIQYF
-,TRBV6-2/TRBV6-3,many,TRBJ2-1,TGTGCCAGCAGTTACGTGATGAATGAGCAGTTCTTC,CASSYVMNEQFF
TRBD1,TRBV19,-,TRBJ2-5,TGTGCCGGTAGTAATCCGGGACAGGGGGCTCAAGAGACCCAGTACTTC,CAGSNPGQGAQETQYF
-,TRBV7-9,few,TRBJ1-2,TGTGCCAGCAGTAACACGATCTATGGCTACACCTTC,CASSNTIYGYTF
-,TRBV6-2/TRBV6-3,few,TRBJ1-1,TGTGCCAGCAGCATCCTCCAGACTGAAGCTTTCTTT,CASSILQTEAFF
-,TRBV18,-,TRBJ1-5,TGTGCCAGCTCACCGGTAGGGGTTGGCAACCAGCCCCAGCATTTT,CASSPVGVGNQPQHF
-,TRBV27,many,TRBJ1-5,TGTGCCAGCAGTCCCCAAATCAATCAGCCCCAGCATTTT,CASSPQINQPQHF
-,TRBV21-1,-,TRBJ2-2,TGTGCCAGCAGCAGTATGCCCGGGACAGCCTTACTGTTTTTT,CASSSMPGTALLFF
TRBD2,TRBV20-1,once,TRBJ2-3,TGCAGTGTTAGGACTAGCGGCAGCACAGATACGCAGTATTTT,CSVRTSGSTDTQYF
TRBD1,TRBV3-1,-,TRBJ1-1,TGTGCCAGCAGCTTCAGGGTGGAGGGGGCAGGAGGAGGTACTGAAGCTTTCTTT,CASSFRVEGAGGGTEAFF
-,TRBV6-1,few,TRBJ2-7,TGTGCCAGCGGCCACGAGCAGTACTTC,CASGHEQYF
TRBD2,TRBV10-3,few,TRBJ2-3,TGTGCCATCGGACTAGACGGGAGGGATACGCAGTATTTT,CAIGLDGRDTQYF
TRBD1,TRBV29-1,-,TRBJ1-1,TGCAGCACCCGACAGGGGAGGAACACTGAAGCTTTCTTT,CSTRQGRNTEAFF
TRBD1,TRBV20-1,-,TRBJ2-7,TGCAGTGCTCACACCCGGGACAGGGATTACTACGAGCAGTACTTC,CSAHTRDRDYYEQYF
-,TRBV6-6,-,TRBJ1-2,TGTGCCAGCAGTTCACTTTCTTGGACGTCCACGGGCTATGGCTACACCTTC,CASSSLSWTSTGYGYTF
-,TRBV5-6,-,TRBJ1-3,TGTGCCAGCAGCTTGGCGGACCGTTACTCTGGAAACACCATATATTTT,CASSLADRYSGNTIYF
-,TRBV5-1,-,TRBJ2-1,TGCGCCAGCAGCAGTATACAGGGTGGACCCTACAATGAGCAGTTCTTC,CASSSIQGGPYNEQFF
-,TRBV18,-,TRBJ2-2,TGTGCCAGCTCAGCCCGCCTGACCGGGGAGCTGTTTTTT,CASSARLTGELFF
-,TRBV12-5,few,TRBJ1-6,TGTGCTAGTGGTTTGCATCCCCACACGGGTTCACCCCTCCACTTT,CASGLHPHTGSPLHF
-,TRBV7-8,few,TRBJ2-1,TGTGCCAGCAGCTTAGGAAGGGTGTCCTACAATGAGCAGTTCTTC,CASSLGRVSYNEQFF
TRBD1,TRBV16,few,TRBJ2-7,TGTGCCAGCAGCACCTCCGGGACAGACTACGAGCAGTACTTC,CASSTSGTDYEQYF
-,TRBV9,-,TRBJ1-1,TGTGCCAGCAGCGTAGGGGGGAGTCACACTGAAGCTTTCTTT,CASSVGGSHTEAFF
-,TRBV2,few,TRBJ1-2,TGTGCCAGCAGTGCCTTTTCCGCTAACTATGGCTACACCTTC,CASSAFSANYGYTF
-,TRBV19,few,TRBJ2-2,TGTGCCAGTAGTATGGGCGACACCGGGGAGCTGTTTTTT,CASSMGDTGELFF
-,TRBV10-3,few,TRBJ1-3,TGTGCCATCAGTGAGTCACCAAACTGGGGAAACACCATATATTTT,CAISESPNWGNTIYF
-,TRBV6-2/TRBV6-3,-,TRBJ1-2,TGTGCCAGTAGTTACTCTCCGCAGGGCTATGGCTACACCTTC,CASSYSPQGYGYTF
TRBD1,TRBV7-9,few,TRBJ2-7,TGTGCCAGCGCCAAAGGGGACAGCTACTACGAGCAGTACTTC,CASAKGDSYYEQYF
-,TRBV4-3,many,TRBJ2-7,TGCGCCAGCAGCCAAGGAGGGGAGGCCACCTACGAGCAGTACTTC,CASSQGGEATYEQYF
TRBD1,TRBV7-9,-,TRBJ1-4,TGTGCCAGCAGCCAACAGGGACAGACGAATGAAAAACTGTTTTTT,CASSQQGQTNEKLFF
-,TRBV12-3/TRBV12-4,few,TRBJ1-1,TGTGCCAGCACCGTGGTGAACACTGAAGCTTTCTTT,CASTVVNTEAFF
-,TRBV6-5,few,TRBJ2-2,TGTGCCAGCAGTTACGGGCAGCCGAACACCGGGGAGCTGTTTTTT,CASSYGQPNTGELFF
-,TRBV20-1,-,TRBJ2-7,TGCAGTGCTAGGGAGAAGGGAGTTTGGTGGCACGAGCAGTACTTC,CSAREKGVWWHEQYF
TRBD2,TRBV4-3,few,TRBJ2-1,TGCGCCAGCAGTCAGCGGGAGGGCCCTCTCGATGAGCAGTTCTTC,CASSQREGPLDEQFF
-,TRBV2,many,TRBJ1-2,TGTGCCAGCAATGGGGACACTCCAAGCTATGGCTACACCTTC,CASNGDTPSYGYTF
-,TRBV29-1,few,TRBJ1-2,TGCAGCGTCGATGTCTTGGGGTCCGGTGGCTACACCTTC,CSVDVLGSGGYTF
TRBD2,TRBV24-1,many,TRBJ2-3,TGTGCCACCAGTGATCCTAGCGGGAGCACAGATACGCAGTATTTT,CATSDPSGSTDTQYF
-,TRBV6-6,-,TRBJ1-1,TGTGCCAGCAGTTTCCACCTCGGGACGCTCCCTGAAGCTTTCTTT,CASSFHLGTLPEAFF
-,TRBV7-2,-,TRBJ2-1,TGTGCCAGCAGCTTATCGTCAGACTACAATGAGCAGTTCTTC,CASSLSSDYNEQFF
TRBD2,TRBV2,once,TRBJ2-1,TGTGCCAGCATACGGGGGGGGACTAGCTCCTACAATGAGCAGTTCTTC,CASIRGGTSSYNEQFF
-,TRBV5-1,-,TRBJ2-2,TGCGCCAGCAGCATCCAGAAAGTTTCCACCGGGGAGCTGTTTTTT,CASSIQKVSTGELFF
-,TRBV7-2,few,TRBJ2-5,TGTGCCAGCAGCTTAGTTCTTTTTCGGGAGACCCAGTACTTC,CASSLVLFRETQYF
-,TRBV12-3/TRBV12-4,few,TRBJ1-1,TGTGCCAGCAGTTTTAGAGGAGGGTCGACAACTGAAGCTTTCTTT,CASSFRGGSTTEAFF
-,TRBV19,-,TRBJ1-5,TGTGCCAGTAGTATAGGGCTCCAGAATCAGCCCCAGCATTTT,CASSIGLQNQPQHF
-,TRBV28,-,TRBJ1-5,TGTGCCAGCAGTTTCCCCCCAACTCAGCCCCAGCATTTT,CASSFPPTQPQHF
-,TRBV7-2,few,TRBJ2-1,TGTGCCAGCAGCTTAGAGAGTAGTCTTTACAATGAGCAGTTCTTC,CASSLESSLYNEQFF
-,TRBV20-1,few,TRBJ2-3,TGCAGTGCCGGGCCATTGACGGCGCAGTATTTT,CSAGPLTAQYF
-,TRBV19,-,TRBJ1-1,TGTGCCAGTAGCGTCGACAGCGACACTGAAGCTTTCTTT,CASSVDSDTEAFF
TRBD2,TRBV7-2,once,TRBJ2-3,TGTGCCAGCAGCTCCACCTTCTTCATAGCGGGAGGCACAGATACGCAGTATTTT,CASSSTFFIAGGTDTQYF
-,TRBV29-1,few,TRBJ2-1,TGCAGCGTTGGGGACCCCGAAGGCGGCAATGAGCAGTTCTTC,CSVGDPEGGNEQFF
TRBD1,TRBV6-2/TRBV6-3,-,TRBJ1-5,TGTGCCAGCACCGACAGGGGGGGGAGCAATCAGCCCCAGCATTTT,CASTDRGGSNQPQHF